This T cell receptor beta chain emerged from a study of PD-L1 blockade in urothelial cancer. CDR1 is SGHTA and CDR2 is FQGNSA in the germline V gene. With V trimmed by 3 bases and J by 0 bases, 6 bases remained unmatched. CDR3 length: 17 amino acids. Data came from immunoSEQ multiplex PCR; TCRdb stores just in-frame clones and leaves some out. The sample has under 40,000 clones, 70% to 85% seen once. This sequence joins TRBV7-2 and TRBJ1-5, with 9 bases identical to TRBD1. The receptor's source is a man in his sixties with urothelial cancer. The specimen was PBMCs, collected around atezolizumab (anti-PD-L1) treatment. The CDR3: CASSFGTGLDSNQPQHF. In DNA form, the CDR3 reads TGTGCCAGCAGCTTCGGGACAGGGCTAGATAGCAATCAGCCCCAGCATTTT. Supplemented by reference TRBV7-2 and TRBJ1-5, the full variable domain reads GAGVSQSPSNKVTEKGKDVELRCDPISGHTALYWYRQSLGQGLEFLIYFQGNSAPDKSGLPSDRFSAERTGGSVSTLTIQRTQQEDSAVYLCASSFGTGLDSNQPQHFGDGTRLSIL.